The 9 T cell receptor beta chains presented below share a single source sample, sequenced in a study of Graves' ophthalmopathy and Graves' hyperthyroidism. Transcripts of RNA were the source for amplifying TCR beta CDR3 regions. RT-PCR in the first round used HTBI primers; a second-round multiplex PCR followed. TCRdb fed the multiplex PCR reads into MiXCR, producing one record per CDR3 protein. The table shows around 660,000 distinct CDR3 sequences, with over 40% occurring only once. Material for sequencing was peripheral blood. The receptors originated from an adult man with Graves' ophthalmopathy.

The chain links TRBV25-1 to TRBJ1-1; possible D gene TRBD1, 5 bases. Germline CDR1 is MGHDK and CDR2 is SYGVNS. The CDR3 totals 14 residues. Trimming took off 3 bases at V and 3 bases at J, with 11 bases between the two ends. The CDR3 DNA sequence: TGTGCCAGCAGTGAGGGTGGGGGATACACTGAAGCTTTCTTT. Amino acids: CASSEGGGYTEAFF.

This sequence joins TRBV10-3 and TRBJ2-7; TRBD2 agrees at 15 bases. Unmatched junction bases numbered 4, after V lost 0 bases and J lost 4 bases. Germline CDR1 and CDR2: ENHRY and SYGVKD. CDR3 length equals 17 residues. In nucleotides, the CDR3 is TGTGCCATCAGTGAGTCGGGACTAGCGGGGGGTAGATACGAGCAGTACTTC. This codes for CAISESGLAGGRYEQYF.

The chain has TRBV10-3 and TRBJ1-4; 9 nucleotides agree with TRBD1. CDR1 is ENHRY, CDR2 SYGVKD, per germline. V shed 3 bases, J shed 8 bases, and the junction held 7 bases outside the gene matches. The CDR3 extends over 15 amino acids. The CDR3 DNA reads TGTGCCATCAGTGACTCCGGGACAGGGAGGGAAAAACTGTTTTTT. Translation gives CAISDSGTGREKLFF.

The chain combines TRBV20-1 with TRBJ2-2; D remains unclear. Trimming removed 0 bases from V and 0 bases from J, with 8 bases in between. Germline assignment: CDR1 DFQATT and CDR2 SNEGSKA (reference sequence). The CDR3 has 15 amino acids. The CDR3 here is CSARDTTTNTGELFF. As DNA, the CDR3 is TGCAGTGCTAGAGATACAACTACGAACACCGGGGAGCTGTTTTTT.

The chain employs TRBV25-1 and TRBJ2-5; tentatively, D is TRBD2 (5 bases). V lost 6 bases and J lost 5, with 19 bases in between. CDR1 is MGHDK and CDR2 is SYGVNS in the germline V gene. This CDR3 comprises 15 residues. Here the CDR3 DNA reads TGTGCCAGCAGGGGAGAACGGTACACCGGGGAGACCCAGTACTTC. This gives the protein CASRGERYTGETQYF.

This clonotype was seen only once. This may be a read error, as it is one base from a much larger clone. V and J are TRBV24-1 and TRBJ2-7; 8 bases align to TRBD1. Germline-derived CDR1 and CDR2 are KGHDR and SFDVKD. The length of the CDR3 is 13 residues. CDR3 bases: TGTGCCGCCAGTCGGACAGGGAGGATCGAGCAGTACTTC. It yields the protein CAASRTGRIEQYF.

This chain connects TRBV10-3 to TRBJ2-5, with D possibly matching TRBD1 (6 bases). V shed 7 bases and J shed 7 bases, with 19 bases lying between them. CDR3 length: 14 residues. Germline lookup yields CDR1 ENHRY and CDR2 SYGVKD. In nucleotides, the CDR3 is TGTGCCATCAAAGGACAGTCCCTCGGGTGGACCCAGTACTTC. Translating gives CAIKGQSLGWTQYF.

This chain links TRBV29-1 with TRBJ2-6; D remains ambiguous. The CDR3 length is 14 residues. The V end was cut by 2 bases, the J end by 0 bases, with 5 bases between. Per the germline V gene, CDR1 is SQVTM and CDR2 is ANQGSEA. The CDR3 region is CSVESASGANVLTF. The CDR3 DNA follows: TGCAGCGTTGAATCGGCCTCTGGGGCCAACGTCCTGACTTTC.

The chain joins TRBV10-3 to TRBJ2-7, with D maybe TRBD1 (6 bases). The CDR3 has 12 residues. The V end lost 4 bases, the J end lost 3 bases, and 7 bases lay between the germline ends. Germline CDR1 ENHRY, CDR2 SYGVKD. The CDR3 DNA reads TGTGCCATCAGTGTACAGGGCTACGAGCAGTACTTC. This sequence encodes CAISVQGYEQYF.